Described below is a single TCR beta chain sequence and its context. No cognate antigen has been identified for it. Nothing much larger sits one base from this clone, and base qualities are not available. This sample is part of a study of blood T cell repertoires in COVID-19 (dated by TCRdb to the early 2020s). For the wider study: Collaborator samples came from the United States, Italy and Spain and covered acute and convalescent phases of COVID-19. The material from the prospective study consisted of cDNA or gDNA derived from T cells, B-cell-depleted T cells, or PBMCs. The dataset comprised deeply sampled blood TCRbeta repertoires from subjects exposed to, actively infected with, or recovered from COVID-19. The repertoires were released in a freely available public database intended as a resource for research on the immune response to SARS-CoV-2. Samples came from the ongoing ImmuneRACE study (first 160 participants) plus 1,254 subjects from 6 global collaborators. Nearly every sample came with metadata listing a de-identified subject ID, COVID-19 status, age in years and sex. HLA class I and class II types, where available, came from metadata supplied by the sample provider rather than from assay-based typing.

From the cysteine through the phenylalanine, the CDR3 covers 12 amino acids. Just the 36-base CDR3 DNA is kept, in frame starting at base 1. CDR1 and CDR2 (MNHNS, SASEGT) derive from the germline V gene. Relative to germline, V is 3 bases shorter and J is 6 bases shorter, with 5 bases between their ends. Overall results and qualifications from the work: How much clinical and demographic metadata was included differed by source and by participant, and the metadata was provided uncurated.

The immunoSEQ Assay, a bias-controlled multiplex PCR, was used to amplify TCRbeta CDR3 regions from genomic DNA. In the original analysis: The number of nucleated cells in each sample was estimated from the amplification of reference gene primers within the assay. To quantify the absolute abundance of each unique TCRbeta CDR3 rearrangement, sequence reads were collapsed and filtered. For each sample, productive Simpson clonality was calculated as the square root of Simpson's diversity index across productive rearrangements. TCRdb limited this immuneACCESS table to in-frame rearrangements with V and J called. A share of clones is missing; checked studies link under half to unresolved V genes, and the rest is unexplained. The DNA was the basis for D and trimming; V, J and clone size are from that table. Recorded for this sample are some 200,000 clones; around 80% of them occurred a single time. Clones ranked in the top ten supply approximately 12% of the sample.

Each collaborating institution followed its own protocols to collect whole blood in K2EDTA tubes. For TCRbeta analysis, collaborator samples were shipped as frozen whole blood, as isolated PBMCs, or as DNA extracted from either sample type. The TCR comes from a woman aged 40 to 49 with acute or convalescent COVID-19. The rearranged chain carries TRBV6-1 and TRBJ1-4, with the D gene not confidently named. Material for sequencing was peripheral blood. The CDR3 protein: CASSDLDEKLFF. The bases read TGTGCCAGCAGTGACCTCGATGAAAAACTGTTTTTT.